The T cell receptor (beta chain) described here comes from a study of shared clonotypes between healthy human individuals. Terminally differentiated effector memory CD45RA+ cells were excluded by CCR7 positive selection of CD45RO-negative cells. CDR1 and CDR2 from the germline V gene are MNHEY and SMNVEV (reference sequence). This CDR3 is built from 15 residues. V shed 6 bases, J shed 0 bases, and the junction held 4 bases outside the gene matches. Produced via immunoSEQ multiplex PCR; TCRdb's table is partial and in-frame only. The profile shows around 2.1 million clones, roughly 91% of them singletons.

Sequencing was done on a sample of naive CD8+ T cells from PBMCs. The receptor comes from a man between 18 and 29 years old in good health. Some clones in this sample may be carry-over from other donors' samples. The rearrangement uses TRBV27 and TRBJ2-1; 8 bases align to TRBD2. The CDR3 DNA reads as TGTGCCAGCAGGTGGGCGGGAGGCTCCTACAATGAGCAGTTCTTC. This codes for CASRWAGGSYNEQFF.